This T cell receptor (beta chain) was sequenced for a study of T cell responses to AZD1222 COVID-19 vaccine. A word on this clone: The target antigen is unknown.

The assay was immunoSEQ multiplex PCR, and TCRdb's table has in-frame clones only and misses some. The repertoire consists of about 140,000 clones, with 80% to 95% occurring once and the leading ten covering approximately 0.9%. General study points: Among the donors, most were white British and more were female, and clonal diversity was possibly underestimated. Within unmutated variant regions lay the reported targets of nearly half of spike-specific TCRs. Repertoire sampling happened only post peak T cell response.

Sequencing was performed on peripheral blood, taken on day 0 of MenACWY control vaccination. The clonotype comes from an adult in good health.

The CDR3 loop is CASRSRILMNTEAFF. In nucleotides, the CDR3 is TGTGCCAGCAGGTCCCGAATCCTAATGAACACTGAAGCTTTCTTT. The rearrangement uses TRBV2 and TRBJ1-1; D remains ambiguous. Germline CDR1 is SNHLY and CDR2 is FYNNEI. Between the trimmed V and J ends, which lost 6 bases and 0 bases, there was a span of 14 bases. The CDR3 contains 15 residues.